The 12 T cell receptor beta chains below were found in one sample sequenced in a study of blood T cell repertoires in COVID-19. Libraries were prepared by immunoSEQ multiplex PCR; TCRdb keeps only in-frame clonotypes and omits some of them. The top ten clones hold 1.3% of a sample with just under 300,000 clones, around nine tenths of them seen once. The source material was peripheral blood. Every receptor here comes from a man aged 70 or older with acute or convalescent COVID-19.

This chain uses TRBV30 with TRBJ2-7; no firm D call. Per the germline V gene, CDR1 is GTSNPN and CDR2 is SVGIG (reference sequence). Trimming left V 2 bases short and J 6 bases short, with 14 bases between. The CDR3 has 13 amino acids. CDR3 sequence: CAWSKLSYGEQYF. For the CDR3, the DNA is TGTGCCTGGAGTAAACTGTCTTACGGCGAGCAGTACTTC.

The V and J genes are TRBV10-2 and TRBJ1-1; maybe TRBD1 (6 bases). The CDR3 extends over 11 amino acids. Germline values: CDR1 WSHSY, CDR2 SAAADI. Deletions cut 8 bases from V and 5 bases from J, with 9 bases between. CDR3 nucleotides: TGCGCCAGCGGGCAGGGGACTGAAGCTTTCTTT. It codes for CASGQGTEAFF.

CDR3 region: CASSLMSGRTDTQYF. As DNA, the CDR3 is TGTGCCAGCAGCTTAATGTCAGGCCGCACAGATACGCAGTATTTT. This chain uses TRBV7-9 with TRBJ2-3; D is unresolved. This CDR3 region has 15 residues. The germline CDR1 and CDR2 sequences are SEHNR and FQNEAQ (reference sequence). Trimming shortened V by 2 bases and J by 1 base, and 10 bases separated the two germline ends.

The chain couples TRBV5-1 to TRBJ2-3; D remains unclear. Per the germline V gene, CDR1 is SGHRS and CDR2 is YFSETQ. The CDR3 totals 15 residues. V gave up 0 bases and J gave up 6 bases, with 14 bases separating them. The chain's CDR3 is CASSLVGLPADTQYF. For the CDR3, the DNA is TGCGCCAGCAGCTTGGTTGGGCTACCGGCGGATACGCAGTATTTT.

The CDR3, as DNA: TGTGCCAGCAGCTTGGGTTCGTTCGGACTAACAATAGGGACCGGGGAGCTGTTTTTT. Translating gives CASSLGSFGLTIGTGELFF. The V gene is TRBV5-4, the J gene TRBJ2-2; possible D gene TRBD2, 6 bases. The germline V gene encodes CDR1 SGHNT and CDR2 YYREEE (reference sequence). The length of the CDR3 is 19 residues. V lost 0 bases and J 5 bases, leaving 23 bases between the germline ends.

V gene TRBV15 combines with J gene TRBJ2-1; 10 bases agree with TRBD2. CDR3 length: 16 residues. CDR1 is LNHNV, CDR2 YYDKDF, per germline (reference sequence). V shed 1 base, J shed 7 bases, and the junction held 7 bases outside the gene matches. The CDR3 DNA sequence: TGTGCCACCAGCAGAGCTCTAGCGGGAGCAAAGAATGAGCAGTTCTTC. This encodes CATSRALAGAKNEQFF. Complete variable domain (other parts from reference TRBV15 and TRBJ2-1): DAMVIQNPRYQVTQFGKPVTLSCSQTLNHNVMYWYQQKSSQAPKLLFHYYDKDFNNEADTPDNFQSRRPNTSFCFLDIRSPGLGDTAMYLCATSRALAGAKNEQFFGPGTRLTVL.

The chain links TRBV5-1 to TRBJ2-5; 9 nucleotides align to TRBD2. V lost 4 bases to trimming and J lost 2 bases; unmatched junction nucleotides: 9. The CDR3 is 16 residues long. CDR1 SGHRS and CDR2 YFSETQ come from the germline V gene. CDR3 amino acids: CASSLAGLARQETQYF. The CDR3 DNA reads TGCGCCAGCAGCCTCGCTGGACTAGCGCGACAAGAGACCCAGTACTTC.

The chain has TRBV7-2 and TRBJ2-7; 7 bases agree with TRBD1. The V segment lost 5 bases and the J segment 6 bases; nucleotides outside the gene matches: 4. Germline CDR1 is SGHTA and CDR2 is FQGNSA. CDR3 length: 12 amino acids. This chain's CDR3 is CASSKDRFEQYF. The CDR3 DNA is TGTGCCAGCAGCAAGGACAGGTTCGAGCAGTACTTC.

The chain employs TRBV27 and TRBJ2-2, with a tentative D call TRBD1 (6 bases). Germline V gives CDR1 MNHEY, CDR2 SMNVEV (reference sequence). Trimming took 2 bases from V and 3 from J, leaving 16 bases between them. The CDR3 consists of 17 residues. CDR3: CASSLPRTALDTGELFF. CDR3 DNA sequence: TGTGCCAGCAGTTTACCAAGGACAGCTCTTGACACCGGGGAGCTGTTTTTT.

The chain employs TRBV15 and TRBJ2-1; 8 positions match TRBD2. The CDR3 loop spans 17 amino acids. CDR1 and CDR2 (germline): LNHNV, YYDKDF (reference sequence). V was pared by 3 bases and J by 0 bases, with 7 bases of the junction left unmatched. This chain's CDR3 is CATSRASGGGSYNEQFF. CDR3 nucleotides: TGTGCCACCAGCAGGGCGAGCGGGGGAGGCTCCTACAATGAGCAGTTCTTC.

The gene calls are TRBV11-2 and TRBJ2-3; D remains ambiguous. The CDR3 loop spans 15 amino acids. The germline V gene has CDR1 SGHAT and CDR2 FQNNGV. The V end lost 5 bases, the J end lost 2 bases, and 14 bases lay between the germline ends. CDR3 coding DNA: TGTGCCAGCAGCCCCCGCGGCCATCCCACAGATACGCAGTATTTT. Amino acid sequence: CASSPRGHPTDTQYF.

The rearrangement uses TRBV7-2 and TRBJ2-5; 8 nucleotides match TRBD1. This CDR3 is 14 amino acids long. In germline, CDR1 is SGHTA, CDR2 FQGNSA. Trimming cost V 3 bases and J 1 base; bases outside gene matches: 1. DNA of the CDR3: TGTGCCAGCAGCTTTCAGGGGGCCCAAGAGACCCAGTACTTC. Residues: CASSFQGAQETQYF.